This T cell receptor (beta chain) was identified during a study of beta chain features in type 1 diabetes. Every bit of the isolated RNA underwent reverse transcription, so sequencing read expressed TCRB transcripts. TCRdb's table, derived via immunoSEQ multiplex PCR, lists solely in-frame clones and lacks some. This sample has roughly 250,000 clones; about 10% occur once, and the top ten carry less than 0.035%. Study observations and caveats: Unsettled here was the matter of whether HLA type influences TCRB rearrangement.

This clone was found a few times. Antigen specificity is unknown. Donors contributed one heparinised blood draw apiece, averaging roughly 0.12 L. This sequence was found in a woman aged 18-35 years in good health. Sequencing was carried out using naive CD4+ T cells from blood.

The chain's CDR3 is CASSLGGHQADTQYF. The CDR3 region has the DNA TGCGCCAGCAGCTTGGGAGGACATCAGGCAGATACGCAGTATTTT. The V call is TRBV5-1, the J call TRBJ2-3; D possibly corresponds to TRBD1 (5 bases). The V and J ends lost 0 bases and 4 bases respectively, with 12 bases between them. The CDR3 sequence is 15 residues long. The germline CDR1 and CDR2 sequences are SGHRS and YFSETQ.